One sample yielded the 29 T cell receptor beta chains listed below, sequenced in a study of graft-versus-host responses after intestinal transplantation. Method: immunoSEQ multiplex PCR; TCRdb's copy keeps in-frame clones and lacks some. The top ten clones hold over 0.4% of a sample with approximately 75,000 clones, over 85% of them seen once. These receptors' targets are unknown. Specimen: unstimulated CD8+ T cells sorted from spleen or lymph node cells, collected before intestinal transplant. The receptors derive from a human donor who received an intestinal transplant.

This rearrangement joins TRBV5-8 to TRBJ2-5; TRBD2 aligns across 7 bases. This CDR3 is 15 amino acids long. Per germline, CDR1 SGHTS and CDR2 YDEGEE. V trimming: 2 bases; J trimming: 2 bases; junction bases outside the gene matches: 6. CDR3 amino acids: CASSFLAGQQETQYF. The CDR3 DNA is TGTGCCAGCAGCTTTTTAGCGGGTCAACAAGAGACCCAGTACTTC.

This chain links TRBV30 with TRBJ1-1, with D perhaps TRBD1 (6 bases). Trimming took 3 bases from V and 5 from J, leaving 7 bases between them. This CDR3 is built from 11 residues. Germline CDR1 and CDR2: GTSNPN and SVGIG (reference sequence). The CDR3 reads CAWRQGTEAFF. DNA of the CDR3: TGTGCCTGGAGACAGGGTACTGAAGCTTTCTTT.

This clone was found once. CDR3 sequence reads: CASSMLQGSVEEKLFF. Written as DNA, the CDR3 is TGCGCCAGCAGCATGCTCCAGGGGAGTGTTGAAGAAAAACTGTTTTTT. V and J are TRBV5-1 and TRBJ1-4; D may be TRBD1 (6 bases). The CDR3 covers 16 residues. Germline V gene sequence: CDR1 SGHRS, CDR2 YFSETQ. V shed 4 bases and J shed 8 bases, with 21 bases lying between them.

The rearrangement uses TRBV5-1 and TRBJ2-3; D is uncertain. The V gene lost 0 bases and the J gene lost 2 bases, with 7 bases spanning the gap. The CDR3 has 14 amino acids. Germline lookup yields CDR1 SGHRS and CDR2 YFSETQ. The CDR3 nucleotides read TGCGCCAGCAGCTTGGAAGAGGCCACAGATACGCAGTATTTT. Translated: CASSLEEATDTQYF.

The chain carries TRBV7-9 and TRBJ2-7; TRBD1 might be the D (5 bases). Trimming stripped 1 base from V and 4 bases from J, with 14 bases between. Germline values: CDR1 SEHNR, CDR2 FQNEAQ (reference sequence). This CDR3 comprises 15 residues. This CDR3 is CASSLDGQGSYEQYF. CDR3 coding DNA: TGTGCCAGCAGCTTAGATGGGCAGGGCTCATACGAGCAGTACTTC.

This clone was seen just once. V and J are TRBV7-9 and TRBJ2-7; D is uncertain. The length of the CDR3 is 16 residues. V was clipped by 2 bases and J by 0 bases, with 14 bases between them. Per the germline V gene, CDR1 is SEHNR and CDR2 is FQNEAQ (reference sequence). In nucleotides, the CDR3 is TGTGCCAGCAGCTTACCCCGGCGGAGCAGCTCCTACGAGCAGTACTTC. Translating it yields CASSLPRRSSSYEQYF.

With regard to this clone: The germline gene is not matched at one end of the junction; a read error may be the cause. The gene calls are TRBV12-5 and TRBJ2-7; TRBD2 matches at 7 bases. This CDR3 has 14 residues. CDR1 LGHNT and CDR2 FRNRAP come from the germline V gene. CDR3 DNA: TGTGCTAGTGCCTTGGCGACTAGCAGAACATCTAGCCACTTC. It codes for CASALATSRTSSHF.

This chain uses TRBV9 with TRBJ2-1; TRBD2 aligns across 8 bases. Germline V CDR1 and CDR2: SGDLS, YYNGEE. After removal of 4 bases from V and 5 bases from J, the junction contained 11 bases not matched to a gene. The CDR3 contains 16 residues. The CDR3 reads CASSHGSGKKNNEQFF. The CDR3, as DNA: TGTGCCAGCAGCCACGGTAGCGGGAAGAAGAACAATGAGCAGTTCTTC.

The genes are TRBV4-1 and TRBJ2-7, with unresolved D. The CDR3 spans 16 residues. Trimming left V 0 bases short and J 0 bases short, with 12 bases between. The germline V gene has CDR1 MGHRA and CDR2 YSYEKL. DNA of the CDR3: TGCGCCAGCAGCCAAGACGTTAGGCTCCTCTCCTACGAGCAGTACTTC. Its translation: CASSQDVRLLSYEQYF.

This chain links TRBV18 with TRBJ1-2, with 9 bases identical to TRBD1. The germline CDR1 and CDR2 sequences are KGHSH and LQKENI. The CDR3 runs to 13 residues. DNA of the CDR3: TGTGCTTGCACACAGGGGGCGAACTATGGCTACACCTTC. As protein: CACTQGANYGYTF.

The gene calls are TRBV2 and TRBJ2-7; TRBD2 agrees at 8 bases. The length of the CDR3 is 16 residues. In germline, CDR1 is SNHLY, CDR2 FYNNEI. The J segment lost 2 bases and the V segment lost 3 bases, leaving 9 bases of the junction unmatched. The CDR3: CASSESGGLGAYEQYF. As DNA, the CDR3 is TGTGCCAGCAGTGAGAGTGGGGGACTAGGTGCCTACGAGCAGTACTTC. The variable domain in full, completed from reference TRBV2 and TRBJ2-7, reads EPEVTQTPSHQVTQMGQEVILRCVPISNHLYFYWYRQILGQKVEFLVSFYNNEISEKSEIFDDQFSVERPDGSNFTLKIRSTKLEDSAMYFCASSESGGLGAYEQYFGPGTRLTVT.

This chain uses TRBV28 with TRBJ2-3; 10 bases align to TRBD2. From germline, CDR1 is MDHEN and CDR2 SYDVKM. The trim removed 4 bases at V and 6 bases at J, leaving 10 bases unmatched. The CDR3 consists of 16 residues. CDR3 in amino acids: CASSSPPSGRADTQYF. CDR3 in DNA: TGTGCCAGCAGTTCTCCCCCGAGCGGGAGGGCCGATACGCAGTATTTT.

The rearrangement uses TRBV4-1 and TRBJ1-1; TRBD1 matches 7 bases. This CDR3 comprises 14 residues. Germline V gives CDR1 MGHRA, CDR2 YSYEKL. The V gene end was trimmed by 0 bases and the J gene end by 6 bases; junction bases not matched to a gene: 4. The DNA of the CDR3 is TGCGCCAGCAGCCAAGATGTGCAGGGGGCTGAAGCTTTCTTT. Translating it yields CASSQDVQGAEAFF.

The V and J genes are TRBV27 and TRBJ2-7, with a tentative D call TRBD1 (6 bases). Trimming stripped 2 bases from V and 6 bases from J, with 20 bases between. Germline values: CDR1 MNHEY, CDR2 SMNVEV (reference sequence). The CDR3 has 16 amino acids. The chain's CDR3 is CASSLIPGLGAGEQYF. The CDR3 bases are TGTGCCAGCAGTTTAATTCCCGGGTTGGGGGCGGGCGAGCAGTACTTC.

The chain combines TRBV4-1 with TRBJ2-7; D is perhaps TRBD2 (5 bases). The CDR3 runs to 17 residues. Trimming shortened V by 3 bases and J by 7 bases, and 25 bases separated the two germline ends. Germline-derived CDR1 and CDR2 are MGHRA and YSYEKL. This CDR3 is CASSHVGSRPSGGEQYF. CDR3 DNA: TGCGCCAGCAGCCATGTGGGGAGTCGGCCCTCAGGCGGAGAGCAGTACTTC.

The rearrangement links TRBV30 to TRBJ2-1, with D hard to call. V lost 1 base, J lost 10 bases, and 8 bases lay in between. The CDR3 runs 11 residues. The V gene's germline CDR1 is GTSNPN and CDR2 SVGIG (reference sequence). In nucleotides, the CDR3 is TGTGCCTGGAGTGCGCACCCCGAGCAGTTCTTC. Translated, it gives CAWSAHPEQFF.

The chain recombines TRBV23-1 with TRBJ2-1; D possibly corresponds to TRBD1 (7 bases). TRBV23-1 is filed as an ORF, its function uncertain. With 7 bases removed from V and 2 bases from J, the gap between germline ends came to 15 bases. CDR3 length: 15 amino acids. This CDR3 is CASNLQGRTYNEQFF. The CDR3 bases are TGCGCCAGCAATCTACAGGGGAGGACCTACAATGAGCAGTTCTTC.

The V gene is TRBV19, the J gene TRBJ1-1; TRBD1 might be the D (6 bases). Germline loops: CDR1 LNHDA, CDR2 SQIVND (reference sequence). CDR3 length: 18 amino acids. Trimming shortened V by 4 bases and J by 1 base, and 22 bases separated the two germline ends. CDR3 in amino acids: CASSKLIQGWSTNTEAFF. CDR3 bases: TGTGCCAGTAGTAAACTAATACAGGGTTGGAGTACGAACACTGAAGCTTTCTTT.

The chain recombines TRBV4-1 with TRBJ2-6; no firm D call. Trimming stripped 5 bases from V and 0 bases from J, with 8 bases between. Germline CDR1 and CDR2: MGHRA and YSYEKL. The CDR3 has 15 residues. CDR3 bases: TGCGCCAGCAGCTCCCGGGCCTCTGGGGCCAACGTCCTGACTTTC. Its translation is CASSSRASGANVLTF.

J is TRBJ2-3 and V is TRBV7-9; D is unresolved. The germline V and J ends were trimmed by 1 base and 6 bases, with 5 bases remaining between them. The CDR3 extends over 12 amino acids. In germline, CDR1 is SEHNR, CDR2 FQNEAQ (reference sequence). This CDR3 reads CASSLVGDTQYF. In DNA form, the CDR3 reads TGTGCCAGCAGCTTAGTTGGCGATACGCAGTATTTT.

The rearrangement joins TRBV7-9 to TRBJ1-4; weak D call: TRBD1 (5 bases). This CDR3 is 15 amino acids long. Trimming cost V 1 base and J 8 bases, with 14 bases left between them. Germline assignment: CDR1 SEHNR and CDR2 FQNEAQ (reference sequence). The chain's CDR3 is CASSLVPDRLEKLFF. CDR3 in DNA: TGTGCCAGCAGCTTAGTGCCAGACAGACTAGAAAAACTGTTTTTT.

The chain has TRBV7-9 and TRBJ2-2; 8 bases map to TRBD2. V shed 1 base, J shed 5 bases, and the junction held 15 bases outside the gene matches. Germline lookup yields CDR1 SEHNR and CDR2 FQNEAQ (reference sequence). The CDR3 is made up of 19 amino acids. The chain's CDR3 is CASSLEGWRREVETGELFF. Written as DNA, the CDR3 is TGTGCCAGCAGCTTAGAGGGTTGGCGGCGGGAGGTTGAAACCGGGGAGCTGTTTTTT.

This sequence joins TRBV7-8 and TRBJ1-5; 9 bases are a match to TRBD1. V lost 0 bases to trimming and J lost 3 bases; unmatched junction nucleotides: 12. Germline loops: CDR1 SGHVS, CDR2 FQNEAQ. CDR3 length: 19 amino acids. The CDR3 region is CASSLARDRDGEHNQPQHF. Here the CDR3 DNA reads TGTGCCAGCAGCTTAGCTAGGGACAGGGACGGGGAACACAATCAGCCCCAGCATTTT.

This chain joins TRBV18 and TRBJ2-7; D is uncertain. V was pared by 1 base and J by 5 bases, with 12 bases between. The germline gives CDR1 KGHSH, CDR2 LQKENI. The CDR3 runs to 14 residues. CDR3 nucleotides: TGTGCCAGCTCACCACGCACTGGGTCCCACGAGCAGTACTTC. Protein sequence: CASSPRTGSHEQYF.

The J gene is TRBJ2-7, the V gene TRBV27; maybe TRBD2 (6 bases). Per germline, CDR1 MNHEY and CDR2 SMNVEV (reference sequence). V lost 10 bases and J lost 4, with 20 bases in between. The CDR3 has 14 amino acids. The CDR3 coding sequence is TGTGCCACCCGTCCCGCTAGCGATAGTTACGAGCAGTACTTC. This gives the protein CATRPASDSYEQYF.

This rearrangement joins TRBV14 to TRBJ2-3; 7 bases map to TRBD1. J was trimmed by 6 bases and V by 1 base; bases with no gene match: 4. The CDR3 runs to 14 residues. Germline V gene sequence: CDR1 SGHDN, CDR2 FVKESK. CDR3: CASSQVTGFDTQYF. The CDR3 DNA sequence: TGTGCCAGCAGCCAAGTGACAGGGTTTGATACGCAGTATTTT.

V is TRBV27 and J is TRBJ2-5, with 12 bases that match TRBD2. Germline CDR1 and CDR2: MNHEY and SMNVEV (reference sequence). V was pared by 3 bases and J by 4 bases, with 0 bases of the junction left unmatched. The CDR3 sequence is 14 residues long. CDR3 nucleotides: TGTGCCAGCAGTTTGACTAGCGGGGGAGAGACCCAGTACTTC. Its protein is CASSLTSGGETQYF.

This clone was seen a few times. At the DNA level, this CDR3 is encoded by other sequences in the same sample as well. This chain uses TRBV27 with TRBJ2-7, with 10 positions matching TRBD2. The trim removed 4 bases at V and 0 bases at J, leaving 0 bases unmatched. The length of the CDR3 is 14 residues. CDR1 is MNHEY, CDR2 SMNVEV, per germline (reference sequence). CDR3 nucleotide sequence: TGTGCCAGCAGTTGGACTAGCGGCTCCTACGAGCAGTACTTC. It translates to CASSWTSGSYEQYF.

The chain employs TRBV7-9 and TRBJ2-3; D remains unclear. CDR3 length: 17 residues. V was trimmed by 5 bases and J by 1 base, leaving 19 bases between them. CDR1 is SEHNR, CDR2 FQNEAQ, per germline (reference sequence). CDR3 amino acids: CASSRILSSVGTDTQYF. The CDR3 DNA is TGTGCCAGCAGCCGAATTCTTTCCTCAGTGGGCACAGATACGCAGTATTTT.